Reported below is one T cell receptor beta chain. Its antigen is unknown. These data belong to a study of CD8+CD57+ T cells in acquired aplastic anemia. Across the study: DNA from sorted CD4+ and CD8+ cells averaged approximately 2.9 ug.

Genomic DNA, serving as template, underwent TCR beta VDJ and CDR3 profiling. Each CDR3 protein gets one entry after TCRdb re-called the reads with MiXCR. The table has approximately 100,000 distinct CDR3 sequences, roughly 70% seen once; the top ten hold more than 55%. General study results and limits: Significant differences in CD8+ Simpson's diversity were not observed between patients and controls. Patients and controls shared some 30 CD8+ CDR3 sequences, highly expressed in patients.

Sequencing was done on patients that had shown CD8+CD57+ cell expansion by flow cytometry. Among the patients, all had severe acquired aplastic anemia. Trimming removed 0 bases from V and 2 bases from J, with 11 bases in between. The CDR3 sequence is 15 residues long. CDR1 and CDR2 (germline): LNHNV, YYDKDF (reference sequence). V usage is TRBV15 and J usage is TRBJ2-7; D remains ambiguous. What was sequenced was sorted CD4+, CD8+, or CD8+CD57+ T cells (not recorded which) from PBMCs. The sequence came from a human donor with aplastic anemia. This CDR3 is CATSRDRGGTYEQYF. CDR3 nucleotide sequence: TGTGCCACCAGCAGAGATCGAGGCGGAACCTACGAGCAGTACTTC.